This T cell receptor beta chain emerged from a study of CD8 T cells in Susac syndrome. Study-wide background: Clinically active disease was present in about 6 of the sequenced Susac syndrome patients. Eight or nine of these patients were in remission. Study-wide results and limits: The CD4+ T cell repertoire of patients with Susac syndrome showed no detectable clonal expansion.

With respect to this clonotype: Its antigen is unknown.

CD8+ and CD4+ T cells from blood underwent TCR beta sequencing. RNA in amounts of about 0.5 to 1 ug was reverse transcribed with random hexamers. The immunoSEQ assay covered 54 Vbeta and 13 Jbeta segments for CDR3. Using its own MiXCR run on the immunoSEQ multiplex PCR reads, TCRdb lists one record per CDR3 protein. The sample carries around 180,000 distinct CDR3 sequences, 90% to 95% recorded once. This CDR3 spans 15 amino acids. Germline CDR1 and CDR2: SQVTM and ANQGSEA. The junction had 11 bases not matched to a gene; V was cut back by 3 bases and J by 4 bases. What was sequenced was CD4+ T cells from PBMCs. The receptor comes from a human donor with Susac syndrome. The V call is TRBV29-1, the J call TRBJ1-2; TRBD1 aligns across 7 bases. CDR3 sequence reads: CSVDGRQGSIYGYTF. Here the CDR3 DNA reads TGCAGCGTTGATGGGCGACAGGGAAGTATCTATGGCTACACCTTC.